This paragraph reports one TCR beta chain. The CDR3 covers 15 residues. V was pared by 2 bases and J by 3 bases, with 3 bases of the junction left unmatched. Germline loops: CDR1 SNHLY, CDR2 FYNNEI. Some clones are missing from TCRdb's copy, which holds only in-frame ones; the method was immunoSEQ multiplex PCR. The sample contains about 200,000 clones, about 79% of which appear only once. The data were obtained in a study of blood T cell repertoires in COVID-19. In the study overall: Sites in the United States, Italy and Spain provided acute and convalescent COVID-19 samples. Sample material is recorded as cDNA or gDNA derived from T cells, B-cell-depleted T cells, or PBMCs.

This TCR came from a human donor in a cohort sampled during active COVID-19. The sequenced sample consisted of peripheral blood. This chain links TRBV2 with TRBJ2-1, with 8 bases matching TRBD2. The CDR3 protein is CASSESSGLYNEQFF. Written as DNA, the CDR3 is TGTGCCAGCAGTGAATCTAGCGGGCTCTACAATGAGCAGTTCTTC.